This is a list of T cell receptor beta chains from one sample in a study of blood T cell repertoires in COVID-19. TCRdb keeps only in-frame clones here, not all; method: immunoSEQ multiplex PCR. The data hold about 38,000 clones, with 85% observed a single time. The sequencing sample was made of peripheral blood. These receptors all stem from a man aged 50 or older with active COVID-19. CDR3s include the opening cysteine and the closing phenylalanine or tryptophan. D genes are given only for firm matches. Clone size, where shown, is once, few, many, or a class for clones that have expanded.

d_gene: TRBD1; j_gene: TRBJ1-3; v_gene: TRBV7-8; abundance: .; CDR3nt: TGTGCCAGCAGCTTTACAGGGGGCTTTGGAAACACCATATATTTT; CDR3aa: CASSFTGGFGNTIYF
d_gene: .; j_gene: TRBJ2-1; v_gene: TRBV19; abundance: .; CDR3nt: TGTGCCAGTAGTATGGGGGGTCCCTACAATGAGCAGTTCTTC; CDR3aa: CASSMGGPYNEQFF
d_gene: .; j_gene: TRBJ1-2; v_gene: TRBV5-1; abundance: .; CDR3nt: TGCGCCAGCAGGTTTTCAGTTCAGGGGAACTATGGCTACACCTTC; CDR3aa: CASRFSVQGNYGYTF
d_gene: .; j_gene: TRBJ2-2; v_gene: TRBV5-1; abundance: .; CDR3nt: TGCGCCAGCAGCTTGGGCCAGAGGACTGGGGAGCTGTTTTTT; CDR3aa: CASSLGQRTGELFF
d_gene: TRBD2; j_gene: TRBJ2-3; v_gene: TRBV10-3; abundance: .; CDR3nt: TGTGCCATCAGTGATGGGACTAGAACAGATACGCAGTATTTT; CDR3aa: CAISDGTRTDTQYF
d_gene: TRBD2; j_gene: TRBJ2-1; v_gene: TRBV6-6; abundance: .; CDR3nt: TGTGCCAGCAGAAATAGCGGGGTGGAGAATGAGCAGTTCTTC; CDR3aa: CASRNSGVENEQFF
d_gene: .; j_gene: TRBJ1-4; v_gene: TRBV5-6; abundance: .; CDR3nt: TGTGCCAGCAGCTTGGGGGCAGGGCAAACTAATGAAAAACTGTTTTTT; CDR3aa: CASSLGAGQTNEKLFF
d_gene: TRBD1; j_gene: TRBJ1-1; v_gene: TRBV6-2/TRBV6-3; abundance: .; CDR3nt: TGTGCCAGCAGTTACTCTAGCCACGTGACAGGGGTATACTTCGGGGGCACTGAAGCTTTCTTT; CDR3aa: CASSYSSHVTGVYFGGTEAFF
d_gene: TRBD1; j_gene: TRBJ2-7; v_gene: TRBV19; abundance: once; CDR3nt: TGTGCCAGTAGTCGGGACAGATCCTACGAGCAGTACTTC; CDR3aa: CASSRDRSYEQYF
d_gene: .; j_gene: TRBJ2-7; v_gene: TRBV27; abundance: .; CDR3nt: TGTGCCAGCAAAGGCGGGTTTTCCTACGAGCAGTACTTC; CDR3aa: CASKGGFSYEQYF
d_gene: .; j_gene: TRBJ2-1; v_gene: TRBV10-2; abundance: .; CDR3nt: TGCGCCAGCAGTGAGTCCGTCAATGAGCAGTTCTTC; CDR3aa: CASSESVNEQFF
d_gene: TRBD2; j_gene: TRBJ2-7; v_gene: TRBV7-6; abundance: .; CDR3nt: TGTGCCAGCAGCTTAGGACTAGCGGCCTACGAGCAGTACTTC; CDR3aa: CASSLGLAAYEQYF
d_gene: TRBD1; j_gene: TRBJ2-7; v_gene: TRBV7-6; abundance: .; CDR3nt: TGTGCCAGCAGCTTAGAAGGGACAGGGAGCTACGAGCAGTACTTC; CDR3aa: CASSLEGTGSYEQYF
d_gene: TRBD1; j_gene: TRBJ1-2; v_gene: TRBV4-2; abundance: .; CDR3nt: TGTGCCAGCAGCCGGGGACAGGACTATGGCTACACCTTC; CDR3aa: CASSRGQDYGYTF
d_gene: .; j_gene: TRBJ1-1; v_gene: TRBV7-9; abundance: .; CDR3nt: TGTGCCAGCAGCCCAGGGGTCACTGAAGCTTTCTTT; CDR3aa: CASSPGVTEAFF
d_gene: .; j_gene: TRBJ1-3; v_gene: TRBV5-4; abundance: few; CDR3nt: TGTGCCAGCAGCTTCGGACAGTTTATATCTGGAAACACCATATATTTT; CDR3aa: CASSFGQFISGNTIYF